This T cell receptor (beta chain) was obtained from a study of response to subunit inactivated influenza vaccine. Study findings and constraints: Authors suggested that a seasonal influenza vaccination recruits few new T cells each time.

TCRdb re-analysed the RT-PCR reads in MiXCR, keeping a single row per CDR3 protein. The data contain approximately 680,000 distinct CDR3 sequences, approximately 14% of them singletons. This clonotype was counted many times. Its antigen remains unknown. Germline CDR1 is MNHEY and CDR2 is SVGEGT. The CDR3 is 11 amino acids. V was cut by 0 bases and J by 4 bases, with 0 bases left in between. The specimen comprised PBMCs from blood, sampled less than 13 days after vaccination. The source is a man in his fifties or sixties who received an inactivated influenza vaccine. The chain links TRBV6-2 or TRBV6-3 to TRBJ2-5; no clear D gene. CDR3 residues: CASSYSETQYF. The CDR3 DNA sequence: TGTGCCAGCAGTTACTCAGAGACCCAGTACTTC.